This T cell receptor beta chain stems from a study of OX40 agonist ivuxolimab in advanced cancers. The trim removed 4 bases at V and 2 bases at J, leaving 7 bases unmatched. Per germline, CDR1 SGHNT and CDR2 YYREEE (reference sequence). The CDR3 covers 16 residues. Some clones are missing from TCRdb's copy, which holds only in-frame ones; the method was immunoSEQ multiplex PCR. This table holds under 95,000 clones, approximately 80% found once. V is TRBV5-4 and J is TRBJ2-1, with 9 bases matching TRBD2. The material sequenced was CD4+ or CD8+ T cells sorted from blood, taken in a trial of the OX40 agonist ivuxolimab. This clonotype was obtained from an adult with an advanced solid tumor such as melanoma, head and neck, liver or kidney cancer. In DNA form, the CDR3 reads TGTGCCAGCAGCCCTCGGGCGGGGGGGGCCTACAATGAGCAGTTCTTC. Translated: CASSPRAGGAYNEQFF.